These 22 T cell receptor beta chains were sequenced from one sample in a study of blood T cell repertoires in COVID-19 (TCRdb year 2020). Libraries were made using the immunoSEQ multiplex PCR assay. Held by TCRdb, this immuneACCESS table contains in-frame sequences only and omits some clones. Under half of the omission traces to an unresolved V gene where checked; the cause of the rest is unknown. This sample holds 13,000 or so clones; around 80% were observed only once. About 35% of the sample belongs to the ten largest clones. The sample comprised peripheral blood. The receptor source for this set is a human donor in a cohort sampled during active COVID-19.

The gene calls are TRBV5-4 and TRBJ2-1; 11 bases map to TRBD1. Germline assignment: CDR1 SGHNT and CDR2 YYREEE (reference sequence). The J segment lost 3 bases and the V segment lost 4 bases, leaving 3 bases of the junction unmatched. There are 15 residues in the CDR3. In nucleotides, the CDR3 is TGTGCCAGCAGCCCCGGGACAGGGGGCTACAATGAGCAGTTCTTC. It is translated as CASSPGTGGYNEQFF.

The V gene is TRBV18, the J gene TRBJ2-3, with 14 bases that match TRBD2. Germline CDR1 and CDR2: KGHSH and LQKENI. The CDR3 sequence is 15 residues long. V lost 6 bases and J lost 4; bases outside the gene matches: 3. This chain's CDR3 is CASSATSGGADTQYF. CDR3 DNA sequence: TGTGCCAGCTCCGCGACTAGCGGGGGGGCAGATACGCAGTATTTT.

This clone has just a few counts. This chain uses TRBV7-8 with TRBJ1-3; D may be TRBD1 (5 bases). The CDR3 length is 15 residues. Trimming removed 5 bases from V and 2 bases from J, with 13 bases in between. Germline V CDR1 and CDR2: SGHVS, FQNEAQ. The CDR3 loop reads CASSLQQVAGNTIYF. CDR3 DNA: TGTGCCAGCAGCCTACAACAGGTAGCTGGAAACACCATATATTTT.

In its sample, this clone was seen a few times. This specimen includes other DNA sequences encoding the same CDR3. The CDR3 region has the DNA TGTGCCAGCAGTTACTCAGCGGGGAACACTGAAGCTTTCTTT. Translation gives CASSYSAGNTEAFF. This chain joins TRBV6-6 and TRBJ1-1; D is unclear. The CDR3 spans 14 residues. Germline values: CDR1 MNHNY, CDR2 SVGAGI (reference sequence). V lost 0 bases to trimming and J lost 1 base, with 6 bases between them.

The chain joins TRBV28 to TRBJ1-2, with D unclear. The germline V gene encodes CDR1 MDHEN and CDR2 SYDVKM. The CDR3 runs 13 residues. The V gene lost 3 bases and the J gene lost 4 bases, with 9 bases spanning the gap. The CDR3 region has the DNA TGTGCCAGCAGTTTCGGCGGCCTCTATGGCTACACCTTC. It yields the protein CASSFGGLYGYTF.

This chain connects TRBV7-2 to TRBJ1-5; D not certain. Germline lookup yields CDR1 SGHTA and CDR2 FQGNSA. V was trimmed by 6 bases and J by 5 bases, leaving 17 bases between them. The CDR3 length is 15 residues. The CDR3 sequence is CASSPQSAPDQPQHF. The CDR3 DNA follows: TGTGCCAGCAGTCCACAAAGCGCCCCTGATCAGCCCCAGCATTTT. Based on the CDR3 plus reference TRBV7-2 and TRBJ1-5, the full variable domain is GAGVSQSPSNKVTEKGKDVELRCDPISGHTALYWYRQSLGQGLEFLIYFQGNSAPDKSGLPSDRFSAERTGGSVSTLTIQRTQQEDSAVYLCASSPQSAPDQPQHFGDGTRLSIL.

J is TRBJ1-1 and V is TRBV28; D is perhaps TRBD1 (5 bases). The CDR3 loop spans 14 amino acids. Germline CDR1 MDHEN, CDR2 SYDVKM. V was shortened by 6 bases and J by 2 bases, with 13 bases between the two germline ends. The CDR3 sequence is CASRSRGGNTEAFF. The DNA of the CDR3 is TGTGCCAGCAGGTCAAGGGGTGGAAACACTGAAGCTTTCTTT.

The V gene is TRBV15, the J gene TRBJ1-1; D may be TRBD1 (5 bases). V lost 8 bases, J lost 1 base, and 14 bases lay in between. CDR1 and CDR2 (germline): LNHNV, YYDKDF (reference sequence). The CDR3 spans 14 residues. The CDR3: CATPRGQQNTEAFF. The CDR3 coding sequence is TGTGCCACCCCCCGCGGACAACAGAACACTGAAGCTTTCTTT.

J is TRBJ1-5 and V is TRBV6-5, with a tentative D call TRBD1 (5 bases). Germline V lookup: CDR1 MNHEY, CDR2 SVGAGI. The CDR3 has 15 amino acids. Trimming removed 5 bases from V and 3 bases from J, with 14 bases in between. CDR3 sequence reads: CASSPQSTVNQPQHF. The CDR3 DNA sequence: TGTGCCAGCAGTCCCCAGTCGACAGTCAATCAGCCCCAGCATTTT.

This CDR3 reads CASIGQGACNQPQHF. The CDR3 DNA sequence: TGCGCCAGCATCGGACAGGGGGCTTGCAATCAGCCCCAGCATTTT. This rearrangement joins TRBV23-1 to TRBJ1-5; 11 positions match TRBD1. TRBV23-1 has ORF status, its function being uncertain. Trimming at V came to 7 bases and at J to 2 bases, leaving 4 bases not matched to a gene. This CDR3 is built from 15 residues.

V is TRBV2 and J is TRBJ2-6; TRBD1 might be the D (6 bases). The CDR3 has 15 amino acids. CDR1 and CDR2 (germline): SNHLY, FYNNEI. The germline V and J ends were trimmed by 9 bases and 0 bases, with 12 bases remaining between them. Here the CDR3 DNA reads TGTGCCAGACAGGGTGTCCTCTCTGGGGCCAACGTCCTGACTTTC. Translated: CARQGVLSGANVLTF.

The rearrangement joins TRBV15 to TRBJ1-1, with D maybe TRBD1 (6 bases). Between the trimmed V and J ends, which lost 0 bases and 9 bases, there was a span of 11 bases. This CDR3 has 13 residues. The V gene's germline CDR1 is LNHNV and CDR2 YYDKDF (reference sequence). This chain's CDR3 is CATSRETGAKAFF. In DNA, the CDR3 is TGTGCCACCAGCAGAGAGACAGGAGCCAAAGCTTTCTTT.

V usage is TRBV6-6 and J usage is TRBJ1-2; D gene unclear. Germline values: CDR1 MNHNY, CDR2 SVGAGI (reference sequence). V was cut by 5 bases and J by 4 bases, with 20 bases left in between. This CDR3 has 16 amino acids. For the CDR3, the DNA is TGTGCCAGCAGTCCCCAACTTGGACTGGGCCGCTATGGCTACACCTTC. Protein: CASSPQLGLGRYGYTF.

The V gene is TRBV7-2, the J gene TRBJ2-1; TRBD2 matches 10 bases. Germline V gene data show CDR1 as SGHTA and CDR2 as FQGNSA. The CDR3 runs 11 residues. Written as DNA, the CDR3 is TGTGGGACTAGCGGATACAATGAGCAGTTCTTC. It codes for CGTSGYNEQFF.

The chain joins TRBV19 to TRBJ1-4; 7 bases are shared with TRBD1. This CDR3 region has 15 residues. V lost 6 bases and J lost 5; bases outside the gene matches: 9. The germline V gene encodes CDR1 LNHDA and CDR2 SQIVND (reference sequence). CDR3 region: CASRDRDSPNEKLFF. The DNA for the CDR3 is TGTGCCAGTAGGGATAGGGACAGCCCCAATGAAAAACTGTTTTTT. The full variable domain, with the rest looked up from reference TRBV19 and TRBJ1-4, is DGGITQSPKYLFRKEGQNVTLSCEQNLNHDAMYWYRQDPGQGLRLIYYSQIVNDFQKGDIAEGYSVSREKKESFPLTVTSAQKNPTAFYLCASRDRDSPNEKLFFGSGTQLSVL.

This clone was observed a handful of times. One junction end does not reproduce the germline sequence, and a read error may be involved. The chain combines TRBV7-7 with TRBJ2-7; weak D call: TRBD1 (7 bases). Germline assignment: CDR1 SSHAT and CDR2 FNYEAQ (reference sequence). This CDR3 has 15 residues. The CDR3 DNA is TGTGCTAGCAGCTTAGGTCCAGGGGGACTGTACGAGCAGTACTTC. Its translation is CASSLGPGGLYEQYF.

This clone was recorded once. V gene TRBV3-1 (or the pseudogene TRBV3-2) combines with J gene TRBJ2-2; D possibly corresponds to TRBD2 (6 bases). The CDR3 spans 13 residues. From germline, CDR1 is LGHDT and CDR2 YNNKEL (reference sequence). Trimming removed 6 bases from V and 5 bases from J, with 10 bases in between. CDR3 DNA: TGTGCCAGCAGGGGGAGCGGGACCGGGGAGCTGTTTTTT. Translated, it gives CASRGSGTGELFF.

The chain combines TRBV5-4 with TRBJ1-1; 8 bases are shared with TRBD1. Germline trimming cut 4 bases from V and 4 bases from J; bases unmatched to any gene: 6. There are 14 residues in the CDR3. Per germline, CDR1 SGHNT and CDR2 YYREEE (reference sequence). The CDR3 DNA sequence: TGTGCCAGCAGCCCTTACAGGGGGGGCACTGAAGCTTTCTTT. Encoded protein: CASSPYRGGTEAFF. Full variable domain (rest looked up from reference TRBV5-4 and TRBJ1-1): ETGVTQSPTHLIKTRGQQVTLRCSSQSGHNTVSWYQQALGQGPQFIFQYYREEENGRGNFPPRFSGLQFPNYSSELNVNALELDDSALYLCASSPYRGGTEAFFGQGTRLTVV.

V gene TRBV4-2 combines with J gene TRBJ1-5; no clear D gene. CDR3 length equals 12 residues. Trimming cost V 1 base and J 9 bases, with 7 bases left between them. Germline loops: CDR1 LGHNA, CDR2 YNFKEQ. The CDR3 region is CASSQAGLPQHF. In DNA form, the CDR3 reads TGTGCCAGCAGCCAAGCCGGACTGCCCCAGCATTTT.

This chain connects TRBV11-1 to TRBJ2-1, with no clear D. CDR1 and CDR2 from the germline V gene are SGHAT and FQDESV (reference sequence). Trimming took 5 bases from V and 0 from J, leaving 11 bases between them. The CDR3 covers 15 residues. For the CDR3, the DNA is TGTGCCAGCAGCCCACAGACCTTCTCCTACAATGAGCAGTTCTTC. It yields the protein CASSPQTFSYNEQFF.

The chain combines TRBV5-4 with TRBJ1-1; D not resolved. Germline loops: CDR1 SGHNT, CDR2 YYREEE (reference sequence). With 0 bases removed from V and 2 bases from J, the gap between germline ends came to 8 bases. This CDR3 contains 14 residues. Written as DNA, the CDR3 is TGTGCCAGCAGCTTGGACGCTACCAACACTGAAGCTTTCTTT. Protein sequence: CASSLDATNTEAFF.

The table lists this clone with a count of one. CDR3 nucleotides: TGTGCCAGCAGCCTCTCCCCTAACACCGGGGAGCTGTTTTTT. Protein sequence: CASSLSPNTGELFF. The chain carries TRBV3-1 (or the pseudogene TRBV3-2) and TRBJ2-2; D uncertain. Germline V gene lookup returns CDR1 LGHDT and CDR2 YNNKEL (reference sequence). V lost 4 bases and J lost 2, with 8 bases in between. CDR3 length: 14 amino acids.